The 21 T cell receptor beta chains below all came from one sample that was sequenced in a study of CD8 T cells in ankylosing spondylitis. TCRdb reprocessed the 5' RACE reads with MiXCR, giving one entry per CDR3 protein. The sample contains around 300,000 distinct CDR3 sequences, less than 25% of which appear only once. Sequencing was performed on blood, either unsorted or a sorted T cell fraction (not recorded which). These receptors were taken from a female donor with ankylosing spondylitis or in good health (not recorded which).

This clonotype was found a few times. The J gene is TRBJ2-5, the V gene TRBV18; no firm D call. V dropped 2 bases and J dropped 13 bases, with 20 bases sitting between them. CDR3 length equals 14 residues. Germline V CDR1 and CDR2: KGHSH, LQKENI. This CDR3 reads CASSPDSGPNLPYF. DNA for the CDR3: TGTGCCAGCTCACCAGATTCCGGACCGAACCTACCGTACTTC. Full variable domain (missing parts from reference TRBV18 and TRBJ2-5): NAGVMQNPRHLVRRRGQEARLRCSPMKGHSHVYWYRQLPEEGLKFMVYLQKENIIDESGMPKERFSAEFPKEGPSILRIQQVVRGDSAAYFCASSPDSGPNLPYFGPGTRLLVL.

The chain joins TRBV7-9 to TRBJ2-4, with TRBD2 matching over 10 bases. The CDR3 has 15 residues. The germline gives CDR1 SEHNR, CDR2 FQNEAQ (reference sequence). The junction had 2 bases not matched to a gene; V was cut back by 5 bases and J by 1 base. In nucleotides, the CDR3 is TGTGCCAGCAGCACTAGCGGGGCTGCCAAAAACATTCAGTACTTC. Its protein product is CASSTSGAAKNIQYF.

This clonotype was recorded a few times. The chain links TRBV20-1 to TRBJ2-1; 7 nucleotides align to TRBD2. Germline lookup yields CDR1 DFQATT and CDR2 SNEGSKA (reference sequence). The CDR3 is 14 amino acids. V lost 4 bases to trimming and J lost 0 bases; unmatched junction nucleotides: 3. The CDR3: CSAKRGASYNEQFF. CDR3 nucleotide sequence: TGCAGTGCTAAGCGGGGAGCCTCCTACAATGAGCAGTTCTTC.

This clonotype was observed many times. This sequence joins TRBV6-1 and TRBJ2-3, with 8 positions matching TRBD1. The CDR3 covers 13 residues. V gave up 6 bases and J gave up 4 bases; unmatched junction bases: 3. Germline assignment: CDR1 MNHNS and CDR2 SASEGT. CDR3 in amino acids: CASRGTGPDTQYF. The CDR3 nucleotides read TGTGCCAGCAGGGGGACAGGTCCAGATACGCAGTATTTT.

This clonotype was counted a few times. This chain joins TRBV9 and TRBJ1-1, with TRBD1 identical over 7 bases. The CDR3 runs 13 residues. Germline V lookup: CDR1 SGDLS, CDR2 YYNGEE. J lost 5 bases, V lost 3 bases, and 4 bases had no gene match. The CDR3 reads CASSGAGGTEAFF. The CDR3 DNA is TGTGCCAGCAGCGGAGCAGGGGGAACTGAAGCTTTCTTT.

The J gene is TRBJ1-6, the V gene TRBV7-9; 9 bases fit TRBD1. Per the germline V gene, CDR1 is SEHNR and CDR2 is FQNEAQ (reference sequence). The CDR3 sequence is 14 residues long. V lost 5 bases to trimming and J lost 10 bases; unmatched junction nucleotides: 6. In DNA, the CDR3 is TGTGCCAGCAGCACAGGGGGCGTAGAATCACCCCTCCACTTT. Translating it yields CASSTGGVESPLHF.

V and J are TRBV29-1 and TRBJ1-1, with D uncertain. This CDR3 spans 11 amino acids. Trimming removed 7 bases at V and 3 bases at J, with 9 bases between. CDR1 and CDR2 (germline): SQVTM, ANQGSEA. The CDR3 coding sequence is TGCAGCGGGGGTTTTGACACTGAAGCTTTCTTT. Its protein is CSGGFDTEAFF.

The chain combines TRBV7-7 with TRBJ2-1, with D perhaps given as TRBD1 or TRBD2 (5 bases each). V was trimmed by 5 bases and J by 5 bases, leaving 16 bases between them. CDR3 length: 15 amino acids. Germline V gene lookup returns CDR1 SSHAT and CDR2 FNYEAQ (reference sequence). Written as DNA, the CDR3 is TGTGCCAGCAGCCGGGGACCGATGAAAAACAATGAGCAGTTCTTC. As protein: CASSRGPMKNNEQFF.

The genes are TRBV7-9 and TRBJ2-1; 9 nucleotides agree with TRBD2. V lost 5 bases to trimming and J lost 6 bases; unmatched junction nucleotides: 11. The CDR3 runs to 16 residues. CDR1 and CDR2 from the germline V gene are SEHNR and FQNEAQ (reference sequence). DNA for the CDR3: TGTGCCAGCAGCCAGATGGGACTAGCTTCCCCCAATGAGCAGTTCTTC. It codes for CASSQMGLASPNEQFF. The whole variable domain, filled in from reference TRBV7-9 and TRBJ2-1, reads DTGVSQNPRHKITKRGQNVTFRCDPISEHNRLYWYRQTLGQGPEFLTYFQNEAQLEKSRLLSDRFSAERPKGSFSTLEIQRTEQGDSAMYLCASSQMGLASPNEQFFGPGTRLTVL.

This clonotype was seen more than once but under ten times. The CDR3 region has the DNA TGTGCCAGCAGTTCTACCGGGACTACCACAGATACGCAGTATTTT. The encoded protein is CASSSTGTTTDTQYF. V gene TRBV7-3 combines with J gene TRBJ2-3, with 7 bases identical to TRBD2. V lost 6 bases to trimming and J lost 2 bases; unmatched junction nucleotides: 8. CDR3 length: 15 amino acids. CDR1 is SGHTA and CDR2 is FQGTGA in the germline V gene.

This clonotype is medium-sized (0.01 to 0.1%) in the sample. V and J are TRBV29-1 and TRBJ1-1; D is unclear. The V gene lost 7 bases and the J gene lost 8 bases, with 14 bases spanning the gap. Germline CDR1 reads SQVTM; CDR2 reads ANQGSEA. The CDR3 consists of 11 residues. The CDR3 region has the DNA TGCAGCGGAGAGAGACCGGGGGAAGCTTTCTTT. Protein: CSGERPGEAFF.

This clonotype was seen more than once but under ten times. The rearrangement links TRBV6-1 to TRBJ2-4, with TRBD1 identical over 10 bases. The CDR3 contains 14 residues. Germline CDR1 is MNHNS and CDR2 is SASEGT. Unmatched junction bases numbered 8, after V lost 6 bases and J lost 9 bases. The CDR3 reads CASRSTGGLGIQYF. The CDR3 DNA sequence: TGTGCCAGCAGGTCGACAGGGGGCTTGGGCATTCAGTACTTC.

This clonotype was recorded a few times. The J gene is TRBJ2-3, the V gene TRBV4-3, with D perhaps TRBD1 (6 bases). The CDR3 contains 15 residues. The germline gives CDR1 LGHNA, CDR2 YSLEER. The V and J ends lost 3 bases and 6 bases respectively, with 16 bases between them. The CDR3: CASSQSARGIDTQYF. The CDR3 DNA is TGCGCCAGCAGCCAGAGCGCTAGGGGGATCGATACGCAGTATTTT.

The chain couples TRBV7-2 to TRBJ1-1; D not resolved. The CDR3 runs 15 residues. The ends were cut back, 2 bases at V and 5 bases at J, with 15 bases in the middle. The germline V gene has CDR1 SGHTA and CDR2 FQGNSA. This chain's CDR3 is CASSLRGPSGTEAFF. The CDR3 region has the DNA TGTGCCAGCAGCTTACGAGGTCCCTCGGGAACTGAAGCTTTCTTT.

This rearrangement joins TRBV19 to TRBJ1-5, with D possibly TRBD1 on 6 matching bases. The CDR3 consists of 17 residues. Trimming cost V 7 bases and J 6 bases, with 25 bases left between them. Germline-derived CDR1 and CDR2 are LNHDA and SQIVND (reference sequence). The CDR3 nucleotides are TGTGCCAGTACCCCCCGGCACAGGGTTGTCGGTGGTCAGCCCCAGCATTTT. This sequence encodes CASTPRHRVVGGQPQHF.

The chain recombines TRBV9 with TRBJ2-1, with 7 bases that match TRBD2. Germline loops: CDR1 SGDLS, CDR2 YYNGEE. J was trimmed by 3 bases and V by 0 bases; bases with no gene match: 6. The CDR3 covers 16 residues. CDR3: CASSVGSGGSYNEQFF. CDR3 coding DNA: TGTGCCAGCAGCGTAGGTTCCGGCGGGAGCTACAATGAGCAGTTCTTC.

The gene calls are TRBV2 and TRBJ2-1, with 9 bases matching TRBD2. The CDR3 has 16 residues. In germline, CDR1 is SNHLY, CDR2 FYNNEI. Unmatched junction bases numbered 13, after V lost 6 bases and J lost 7 bases. This CDR3 is CASRLTSGPAGNEQFF. The CDR3 nucleotides are TGTGCCAGCAGGTTAACTAGCGGGCCGGCAGGGAATGAGCAGTTCTTC.

The rearrangement uses TRBV5-1 and TRBJ2-2, with 11 nucleotides matching TRBD2. J lost 6 bases, V lost 0 bases, and 1 base had no gene match. The V gene's germline CDR1 is SGHRS and CDR2 YFSETQ. The length of the CDR3 is 15 residues. The CDR3, as DNA: TGCGCCAGCAGCTTGGCACTAGCGGGAGCCGGGGAGCTGTTTTTT. Protein: CASSLALAGAGELFF.

The chain recombines TRBV9 with TRBJ2-3; D uncertain. Trimming cost V 0 bases and J 7 bases, with 15 bases left between them. Per germline, CDR1 SGDLS and CDR2 YYNGEE. The CDR3 has 15 amino acids. The CDR3 region has the DNA TGTGCCAGCAGCGTAGAAGGGTCCCAGGCCCATACGCAGTATTTT. Residues: CASSVEGSQAHTQYF.

A few counts support this clonotype. This rearrangement joins TRBV6-1 to TRBJ2-1; TRBD1 matches at 7 bases. With 5 bases clipped from V and 2 bases from J, the junction kept 6 bases outside the gene matches. The CDR3 runs 15 residues. Germline V gives CDR1 MNHNS, CDR2 SASEGT. The CDR3 DNA reads as TGTGCCAGCAGTCCGGGACAGCAAGCCTACAATGAGCAGTTCTTC. Amino acid sequence: CASSPGQQAYNEQFF.

Ten or more counts support this clonotype. CDR3 sequence (DNA): TGTGCCAGCAGCCTACTAGCGGGGAACGAGCAGTACTTC. Its protein is CASSLLAGNEQYF. The chain employs TRBV6-1 and TRBJ2-7; 10 bases are a match to TRBD2. This CDR3 spans 13 amino acids. CDR1 and CDR2 (germline): MNHNS, SASEGT. V gave up 6 bases and J gave up 5 bases; unmatched junction bases: 4.